A selection of T cell receptor beta chains follows, all from one sample in a study of cytomegalovirus exposure and HLA in healthy donors. Libraries were prepared by immunoSEQ multiplex PCR; TCRdb keeps only in-frame clonotypes and omits some of them. Found here are 160,000 or so clones, less than 90% of them singletons; the top ten hold about 6.3%. Sequenced input: PBMCs. The source of these receptors is a male donor in good health and CMV-seropositive. Each CDR3 is given with its conserved first and last residue. A D gene is named only where the DNA matches it firmly. For some rows the clone size is stated as once, few or many, or as a class when expanded; others skip it.

CDR3 protein: CASSSRERGYNEQFF
CDR3 DNA: TGTGCCAGCAGCTCCCGCGAGCGGGGCTACAATGAGCAGTTCTTC
V gene: TRBV7-2
J gene: TRBJ2-1
D gene: TRBD2
clone size: -

CDR3 protein: CAGQADSSGNTIYF
CDR3 DNA: TGTGCCGGGCAGGCCGACAGCTCTGGAAACACCATATATTTT
V gene: TRBV5-4
J gene: TRBJ1-3
D gene: -
clone size: -

CDR3 protein: CASSQEKRTHDTQYF
CDR3 DNA: TGCGCCAGCAGCCAAGAGAAGCGGACGCACGATACGCAGTATTTT
V gene: TRBV4-3
J gene: TRBJ2-3
D gene: -
clone size: -

CDR3 protein: CASSGGGASSYNEQFF
CDR3 DNA: TGTGCCAGCAGTGGGGGCGGGGCCTCCTCCTACAATGAGCAGTTCTTC
V gene: TRBV2
J gene: TRBJ2-1
D gene: -
clone size: -

CDR3 protein: CASSQGQGTGNTIYF
CDR3 DNA: TGCGCCAGCAGCCAAGGACAGGGGACTGGAAACACCATATATTTT
V gene: TRBV4-1
J gene: TRBJ1-3
D gene: TRBD1
clone size: -

CDR3 protein: CASSYRREGSYEQYF
CDR3 DNA: TGTGCCAGCAGTTATCGGCGGGAGGGCTCCTACGAGCAGTACTTC
V gene: TRBV6-6
J gene: TRBJ2-7
D gene: TRBD2
clone size: -

CDR3 protein: CAISVREGGVNEQFF
CDR3 DNA: TGTGCCATCAGTGTACGGGAAGGAGGGGTCAATGAGCAGTTCTTC
V gene: TRBV10-3
J gene: TRBJ2-1
D gene: -
clone size: -

CDR3 protein: CASSAASGQGVGANVLTF
CDR3 DNA: TGTGCCAGCAGCGCCGCATCGGGACAGGGGGTTGGGGCCAACGTCCTGACTTTC
V gene: TRBV5-4
J gene: TRBJ2-6
D gene: TRBD1
clone size: -

CDR3 protein: CATSSFGQGARQETQYF
CDR3 DNA: TGTGCCACCAGCAGCTTTGGACAGGGGGCCAGACAAGAGACCCAGTACTTC
V gene: TRBV15
J gene: TRBJ2-5
D gene: TRBD1
clone size: -

CDR3 protein: CASSSQGIRYEQYF
CDR3 DNA: TGTGCCAGCAGTTCACAGGGCATAAGGTACGAGCAGTACTTC
V gene: TRBV27
J gene: TRBJ2-7
D gene: -
clone size: -

CDR3 protein: CASSLASGRSRGDEQFF
CDR3 DNA: TGTGCCAGCAGCTTAGCCAGCGGGAGGTCGAGAGGGGATGAGCAGTTCTTC
V gene: TRBV11-1
J gene: TRBJ2-1
D gene: TRBD2
clone size: few

CDR3 protein: CASSDRTGELFF
CDR3 DNA: TGTGCCAGCAGTGACCGCACCGGGGAGCTGTTTTTT
V gene: TRBV6-4
J gene: TRBJ2-2
D gene: -
clone size: -

CDR3 protein: CARTSGFSYEQYF
CDR3 DNA: TGTGCCAGGACTAGCGGTTTTTCCTACGAGCAGTACTTC
V gene: TRBV30
J gene: TRBJ2-7
D gene: TRBD2
clone size: few

CDR3 protein: CASSPAGTRHTDTQYF
CDR3 DNA: TGTGCCAGCAGCCCGGCCGGGACTAGGCACACAGATACGCAGTATTTT
V gene: TRBV7-9
J gene: TRBJ2-3
D gene: TRBD2
clone size: -

CDR3 protein: CASSSSRGERWNTGELFF
CDR3 DNA: TGTGCCAGCAGCTCCTCCCGGGGTGAGCGGTGGAACACCGGGGAGCTGTTTTTT
V gene: TRBV7-2
J gene: TRBJ2-2
D gene: -
clone size: -

CDR3 protein: CASSASRDRSGANVLTF
CDR3 DNA: TGTGCCAGCAGTGCGTCCCGGGACAGGTCTGGGGCCAACGTCCTGACTTTC
V gene: TRBV6-1
J gene: TRBJ2-6
D gene: TRBD1
clone size: few

CDR3 protein: CSTNFPGHNTGELFF
CDR3 DNA: TGCAGCACGAACTTTCCGGGACATAACACCGGGGAGCTGTTTTTT
V gene: TRBV29-1
J gene: TRBJ2-2
D gene: -
clone size: -

CDR3 protein: CASSIVEGGAYEQYF
CDR3 DNA: TGTGCCAGTAGTATAGTTGAGGGAGGCGCCTACGAGCAGTACTTC
V gene: TRBV19
J gene: TRBJ2-7
D gene: -
clone size: -

CDR3 protein: CASSFRPTGMTYEQYF
CDR3 DNA: TGTGCCAGCAGTTTTCGCCCGACAGGGATGACCTACGAGCAGTACTTC
V gene: TRBV27
J gene: TRBJ2-7
D gene: TRBD1
clone size: -

CDR3 protein: CSSATGLAGAGDEQYF
CDR3 DNA: TGTTCCAGCGCGACGGGACTAGCGGGAGCGGGGGACGAGCAGTACTTC
V gene: TRBV7-9
J gene: TRBJ2-7
D gene: TRBD2
clone size: -

CDR3 protein: CAISDPRDSQETQYF
CDR3 DNA: TGTGCCATCAGTGACCCCAGGGACAGCCAAGAGACCCAGTACTTC
V gene: TRBV10-3
J gene: TRBJ2-5
D gene: TRBD1
clone size: -

CDR3 protein: CASSAGRGPGYEQYF
CDR3 DNA: TGTGCCAGCAGCGCCGGCCGGGGTCCGGGCTACGAGCAGTACTTC
V gene: TRBV9
J gene: TRBJ2-7
D gene: -
clone size: -

CDR3 protein: CASRPGVNEKLFF
CDR3 DNA: TGCGCCAGCAGGCCAGGGGTTAATGAAAAACTGTTTTTT
V gene: TRBV5-1
J gene: TRBJ1-4
D gene: -
clone size: -

CDR3 protein: CASSLNSNPPNEQFF
CDR3 DNA: TGTGCCAGCAGCTTAAACTCCAATCCCCCCAATGAGCAGTTCTTC
V gene: TRBV7-2
J gene: TRBJ2-1
D gene: -
clone size: -

CDR3 protein: CASSQVGDNEQFF
CDR3 DNA: TGCGCCAGCAGCCAAGTCGGAGACAATGAGCAGTTCTTC
V gene: TRBV4-1
J gene: TRBJ2-1
D gene: -
clone size: once

CDR3 protein: CASSVWANEQFF
CDR3 DNA: TGTGCCAGCAGTGTTTGGGCCAATGAGCAGTTCTTC
V gene: TRBV25-1
J gene: TRBJ2-1
D gene: -
clone size: -

CDR3 protein: CASSLRTLGGRGFHEQYF
CDR3 DNA: TGTGCCAGCAGCTTACGTACCCTCGGCGGGAGAGGGTTCCACGAGCAGTACTTC
V gene: TRBV11-3
J gene: TRBJ2-7
D gene: TRBD2
clone size: -

CDR3 protein: CASSMGATYEQYF
CDR3 DNA: TGTGCCAGTAGTATGGGGGCTACCTACGAGCAGTACTTC
V gene: TRBV19
J gene: TRBJ2-7
D gene: -
clone size: -

CDR3 protein: CAFGTGNSPLHF
CDR3 DNA: TGTGCCTTTGGGACAGGGAATTCACCCCTCCACTTT
V gene: TRBV30
J gene: TRBJ1-6
D gene: TRBD1
clone size: -

CDR3 protein: CASSLPSRGGSYNEQFF
CDR3 DNA: TGTGCCAGCAGCTTGCCCTCGAGGGGAGGAAGTTACAATGAGCAGTTCTTC
V gene: TRBV11-3
J gene: TRBJ2-1
D gene: -
clone size: -

CDR3 protein: CASSPRLAGENEQYF
CDR3 DNA: TGCGCCAGCAGCCCCCGACTAGCGGGAGAAAACGAGCAGTACTTC
V gene: TRBV4-1
J gene: TRBJ2-7
D gene: TRBD2
clone size: few

CDR3 protein: CASSQGQGVYGYTF
CDR3 DNA: TGCGCCAGCAGCCAAGGACAGGGTGTCTATGGCTACACCTTC
V gene: TRBV4-1
J gene: TRBJ1-2
D gene: TRBD1
clone size: once

CDR3 protein: CASGVNYNSPLHF
CDR3 DNA: TGTGCCAGCGGAGTCAACTATAATTCACCCCTCCACTTT
V gene: TRBV6-1
J gene: TRBJ1-6
D gene: -
clone size: few

CDR3 protein: CASSLIAAGLLSGEGYEQYF
CDR3 DNA: TGTGCCAGCAGCTTAATCGCGGCGGGATTACTTAGCGGGGAGGGCTACGAGCAGTACTTC
V gene: TRBV7-6
J gene: TRBJ2-7
D gene: TRBD2
clone size: -

CDR3 protein: CSVARQGGTYEQYF
CDR3 DNA: TGCAGCGTTGCCCGACAGGGCGGGACCTACGAGCAGTACTTC
V gene: TRBV29-1
J gene: TRBJ2-7
D gene: -
clone size: -

CDR3 protein: CASSFPGQITDTQYF
CDR3 DNA: TGTGCCAGCAGCTTTCCGGGACAGATCACAGATACGCAGTATTTT
V gene: TRBV7-9
J gene: TRBJ2-3
D gene: TRBD1
clone size: -

CDR3 protein: CASSITRSGGADTQYF
CDR3 DNA: TGTGCCAGTAGTATAACCAGGAGCGGAGGTGCAGATACGCAGTATTTT
V gene: TRBV19
J gene: TRBJ2-3
D gene: -
clone size: -

CDR3 protein: CASSPAGEGGYTF
CDR3 DNA: TGTGCCAGCTCACCCGCGGGGGAAGGAGGCTACACCTTC
V gene: TRBV18
J gene: TRBJ1-2
D gene: -
clone size: -

CDR3 protein: CASSKRAGGSGELFF
CDR3 DNA: TGTGCCAGCAGCAAGCGAGCGGGAGGGTCCGGGGAGCTGTTTTTT
V gene: TRBV5-4
J gene: TRBJ2-2
D gene: TRBD2
clone size: -

CDR3 protein: CASSFTGSRETQYF
CDR3 DNA: TGTGCCAGCAGCTTCACGGGGTCCAGGGAGACCCAGTACTTC
V gene: TRBV5-4
J gene: TRBJ2-5
D gene: -
clone size: few

CDR3 protein: CASSWDRFNEKLFF
CDR3 DNA: TGTGCCAGCAGCTGGGACAGATTTAATGAAAAACTGTTTTTT
V gene: TRBV6-1
J gene: TRBJ1-4
D gene: TRBD1
clone size: -

CDR3 protein: CASSLGWSGSYNEQFF
CDR3 DNA: TGTGCCAGCAGCTTAGGTTGGAGCGGCTCATACAATGAGCAGTTCTTC
V gene: TRBV7-8
J gene: TRBJ2-1
D gene: -
clone size: -

CDR3 protein: CASSRKQGASQNTEAFF
CDR3 DNA: TGCGCCAGCAGCCGCAAACAGGGGGCCTCCCAAAACACTGAAGCTTTCTTT
V gene: TRBV4-3
J gene: TRBJ1-1
D gene: TRBD1
clone size: few

CDR3 protein: CASSGGGYEQYF
CDR3 DNA: TGCGCCAGCAGTGGGGGGGGCTACGAGCAGTACTTC
V gene: TRBV10-2
J gene: TRBJ2-7
D gene: TRBD2
clone size: -

CDR3 protein: CSVAERESYNEQFF
CDR3 DNA: TGCAGCGTTGCTGAGCGGGAGTCCTACAATGAGCAGTTCTTC
V gene: TRBV29-1
J gene: TRBJ2-1
D gene: TRBD2
clone size: -

CDR3 protein: CASSTAGATNEKLFF
CDR3 DNA: TGTGCCAGCAGTACAGCGGGGGCAACTAATGAAAAACTGTTTTTT
V gene: TRBV6-6
J gene: TRBJ1-4
D gene: -
clone size: once

CDR3 protein: CASSPRSGETQYF
CDR3 DNA: TGTGCCAGCAGTCCACGATCGGGAGAGACCCAGTACTTC
V gene: TRBV27
J gene: TRBJ2-5
D gene: -
clone size: -

CDR3 protein: CSVRIANHEQYF
CDR3 DNA: TGCAGCGTCCGGATAGCGAACCACGAGCAGTACTTC
V gene: TRBV29-1
J gene: TRBJ2-7
D gene: -
clone size: -

CDR3 protein: CASNGQGAGETQYF
CDR3 DNA: TGTGCCAGCAACGGACAGGGGGCTGGGGAGACCCAGTACTTC
V gene: TRBV27
J gene: TRBJ2-5
D gene: TRBD1
clone size: -

CDR3 protein: CASSHGGNSPLHF
CDR3 DNA: TGTGCCAGCAGCCACGGGGGGAATTCACCCCTCCACTTT
V gene: TRBV6-4
J gene: TRBJ1-6
D gene: -
clone size: once

CDR3 protein: CASGTGTEKLFF
CDR3 DNA: TGTGCCAGTGGGACAGGGACTGAAAAACTGTTTTTT
V gene: TRBV28
J gene: TRBJ1-4
D gene: TRBD1
clone size: -

CDR3 protein: CASSLSAQSYEQYF
CDR3 DNA: TGTGCCAGCAGCTTATCGGCACAGAGCTACGAGCAGTACTTC
V gene: TRBV11-2
J gene: TRBJ2-7
D gene: -
clone size: -

CDR3 protein: CASSLGARGQGDSPLHF
CDR3 DNA: TGCGCCAGCAGCTTGGGAGCGCGGGGACAGGGAGATTCACCCCTCCACTTT
V gene: TRBV5-1
J gene: TRBJ1-6
D gene: TRBD1
clone size: -